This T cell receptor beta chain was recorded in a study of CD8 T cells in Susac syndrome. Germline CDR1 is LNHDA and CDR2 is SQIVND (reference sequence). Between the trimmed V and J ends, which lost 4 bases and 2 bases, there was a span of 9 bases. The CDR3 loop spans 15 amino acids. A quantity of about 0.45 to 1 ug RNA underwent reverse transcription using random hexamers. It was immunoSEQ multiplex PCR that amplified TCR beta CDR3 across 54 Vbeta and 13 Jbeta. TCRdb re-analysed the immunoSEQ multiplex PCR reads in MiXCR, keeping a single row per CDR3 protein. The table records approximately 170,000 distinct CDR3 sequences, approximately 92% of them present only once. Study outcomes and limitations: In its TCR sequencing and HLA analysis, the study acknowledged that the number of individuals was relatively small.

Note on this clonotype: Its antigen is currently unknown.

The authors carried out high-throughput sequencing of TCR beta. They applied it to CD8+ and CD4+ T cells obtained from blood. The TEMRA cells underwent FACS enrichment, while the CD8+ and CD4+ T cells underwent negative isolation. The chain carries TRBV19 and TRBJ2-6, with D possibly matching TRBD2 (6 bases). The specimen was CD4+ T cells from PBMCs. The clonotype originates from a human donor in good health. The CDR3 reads CASSTPGAGANVLTF. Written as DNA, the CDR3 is TGTGCCAGTAGTACCCCGGGAGCTGGGGCCAACGTCCTGACTTTC.